Presented here are 29 T cell receptor beta chains from one specimen sequenced in a study of T cells in Graves' hyperthyroidism and ophthalmopathy. The CDR3 regions of TCR beta were amplified from RNA transcripts. When the TCR CDR3 underwent first-round RT-PCR, the HTBI primer set was used. One entry per CDR3 protein results from TCRdb running MiXCR on the multiplex PCR reads. The table has hundreds of thousands of distinct CDR3 sequences, just under 20% seen once. The sample taken for sequencing was blood. These receptors were collected from a man in his forties or fifties with Graves' ophthalmopathy.

This clonotype came up many times. This chain uses TRBV7-2 with TRBJ2-5; a possible D gene is TRBD1 (6 bases). Between the trimmed V and J ends, which lost 0 bases and 1 base, there was a span of 12 bases. Germline-derived CDR1 and CDR2 are SGHTA and FQGNSA. This CDR3 comprises 16 residues. The DNA for the CDR3 is TGTGCCAGCAGCTTAGCGGGCAGGGGCGCCCAAGAGACCCAGTACTTC. This sequence encodes CASSLAGRGAQETQYF. The full variable domain, its missing parts supplied by reference TRBV7-2 and TRBJ2-5, is GAGVSQSPSNKVTEKGKDVELRCDPISGHTALYWYRQSLGQGLEFLIYFQGNSAPDKSGLPSDRFSAERTGGSVSTLTIQRTQQEDSAVYLCASSLAGRGAQETQYFGPGTRLLVL.

There are a few counts of this clonotype. The chain carries TRBV4-1 and TRBJ1-4; D not resolved. V was shortened by 0 bases and J by 8 bases, with 10 bases between the two germline ends. The CDR3 length is 14 residues. From germline, CDR1 is MGHRA and CDR2 YSYEKL. The DNA of the CDR3 is TGCGCCAGCAGCCAAGAAGGTCATTGGGAAAAACTGTTTTTT. It codes for CASSQEGHWEKLFF.

In regard to this clonotype: This may come from a read error, since a much larger clone is one base off. The chain has TRBV12-3 or TRBV12-4 and TRBJ1-5, with a weak D call TRBD1 (5 bases). The CDR3 sequence is 13 residues long. CDR3 protein: CPSSWTWPGPQHF. The CDR3 DNA follows: TGTCCCAGCAGTTGGACATGGCCGGGGCCCCAGCATTTT.

This clonotype came up many times. CDR3 region: CASSLSIQSAGDEAFF. DNA of the CDR3: TGTGCCAGCAGCCTATCGATCCAGTCAGCAGGAGACGAAGCTTTCTTT. The rearrangement links TRBV7-9 to TRBJ1-1; D is unresolved. CDR3 size: 16 residues. V was trimmed by 5 bases and J by 8 bases, leaving 24 bases between them. Germline assignment: CDR1 SEHNR and CDR2 FQNEAQ (reference sequence).

V is TRBV6-1 and J is TRBJ1-6; 7 positions agree with TRBD1. The CDR3 is 14 residues long. After removal of 10 bases from V and 0 bases from J, the junction contained 3 bases not matched to a gene. CDR1 and CDR2 (germline): MNHNS, SASEGT. CDR3 DNA: TGTGCCATCAGGGACAGCTCCTATAATTCACCCCTCCACTTT. Its translation is CAIRDSSYNSPLHF.

This clonotype was found many times. This chain connects TRBV29-1 to TRBJ2-7; no clear D gene. The CDR3 consists of 13 residues. Germline CDR1 and CDR2: SQVTM and ANQGSEA. V lost 3 bases, J lost 0 bases, and 9 bases lay in between. The CDR3 sequence: CSVEALSSYEQYF. CDR3 DNA: TGCAGCGTTGAGGCATTGAGCTCCTACGAGCAGTACTTC.

On this clonotype itself: A read error may explain this, as a much larger clone is one base away. This chain joins TRBV2 and TRBJ2-7; D is undetermined. CDR3 size: 18 residues. Germline CDR1 and CDR2: SNHLY and FYNNEI. Trimming stripped 5 bases from V and 7 bases from J, with 30 bases between. The CDR3, as DNA: TGTGCCAGCAGTACCTCCGCGCGAGCGAGTACGATAATGGATGAGCAGTACTTC. Translation gives CASSTSARASTIMDEQYF.

This clonotype has only a few counts. The chain joins TRBV24-1 to TRBJ2-1, with D perhaps matching TRBD2 (5 bases). The germline V gene encodes CDR1 KGHDR and CDR2 SFDVKD. The CDR3 spans 15 residues. Trimming removed 5 bases at V and 2 bases at J, with 12 bases between. DNA for the CDR3: TGTGCCACCAGTGTTGGAGGTTCCACCTACAATGAGCAGTTCTTC. This encodes CATSVGGSTYNEQFF.

This clonotype was recorded many times. J is TRBJ2-7 and V is TRBV12-3 or TRBV12-4; D is perhaps TRBD1 (5 bases). The CDR3 runs to 14 residues. Trimming took 1 base from V and 5 from J, leaving 12 bases between them. The DNA for the CDR3 is TGTGCCAGCAGTTTAGTCGGCAGGGTCAACGAGCAGTACTTC. It codes for CASSLVGRVNEQYF.

This clonotype has ten or more counts. The chain couples TRBV28 to TRBJ1-5; D is undetermined. Germline lookup yields CDR1 MDHEN and CDR2 SYDVKM. The V gene lost 7 bases and the J gene lost 5 bases, with 15 bases spanning the gap. The CDR3 has 14 residues. The CDR3 nucleotides read TGTGCCAGCATCCCATCGAGGGTGCATCAGCCCCAGCATTTT. Translation gives CASIPSRVHQPQHF.

This clonotype was observed at least ten times. The rearrangement joins TRBV11-3 to TRBJ2-5, with 9 bases fitting TRBD1. CDR1 SGHNT and CDR2 YENEEA come from the germline V gene. The CDR3 has 16 residues. V lost 5 bases, J lost 3 bases, and 10 bases stayed unmatched. This CDR3 is CASSPGDRGKEETQYF. The DNA of the CDR3 is TGTGCCAGCAGCCCCGGAGACAGGGGGAAAGAAGAGACCCAGTACTTC.

This clonotype occurred a few times. The chain joins TRBV7-9 to TRBJ2-5, with 8 positions matching TRBD2. This CDR3 region has 17 residues. V gave up 6 bases and J gave up 3 bases; unmatched junction bases: 15. Germline V gene lookup returns CDR1 SEHNR and CDR2 FQNEAQ (reference sequence). In nucleotides, the CDR3 is TGTGCCAGCAGTCCTTATGGACCAGCGGGGGCCAAAGAGACCCAGTACTTC. It yields the protein CASSPYGPAGAKETQYF.

This clonotype was seen a few times. The chain employs TRBV5-1 and TRBJ2-3; tentative D call: TRBD2 (5 bases). This CDR3 is built from 15 residues. CDR1 SGHRS and CDR2 YFSETQ come from the germline V gene. The V end lost 4 bases, the J end lost 0 bases, and 12 bases lay between the germline ends. The CDR3 loop is CASSPGLVSTDTQYF. The CDR3 bases are TGCGCCAGCAGCCCCGGACTCGTTAGCACAGATACGCAGTATTTT.

J is TRBJ2-2 and V is TRBV19; D call uncertain. The germline V gene encodes CDR1 LNHDA and CDR2 SQIVND (reference sequence). V lost 9 bases to trimming and J lost 0 bases, with 14 bases between them. The CDR3 runs 15 residues. The CDR3 loop reads CASHPRGANTGELFF. As DNA, the CDR3 is TGTGCCAGCCATCCGAGAGGAGCGAACACCGGGGAGCTGTTTTTT.

This clonotype was seen a few times. V gene TRBV29-1 combines with J gene TRBJ1-1; 10 positions agree with TRBD1. The germline CDR1 and CDR2 sequences are SQVTM and ANQGSEA. The ends lost 5 bases at V and 12 bases at J; junction bases unmatched: 12. The CDR3 runs to 13 residues. The DNA for the CDR3 is TGCAGCGTTTCACAGGGACAGGGGATTGGAACTTTCTTT. This translates into CSVSQGQGIGTFF.

The chain combines TRBV5-4 with TRBJ2-1; possibly TRBD1 for D (6 bases). Trimming stripped 2 bases from V and 9 bases from J, with 15 bases between. The CDR3 consists of 14 residues. CDR1 and CDR2 from the germline V gene are SGHNT and YYREEE (reference sequence). CDR3 nucleotide sequence: TGTGCCAGCAGCTTAGTCAACAGGGTAGGTGAGCAGTTCTTC. This encodes CASSLVNRVGEQFF.

The table lists this clonotype with a few counts. The J gene is TRBJ2-3, the V gene TRBV4-2; 13 bases match TRBD2. Germline V CDR1 and CDR2: LGHNA, YNFKEQ. V was pared by 4 bases and J by 3 bases, with 4 bases of the junction left unmatched. This CDR3 spans 16 amino acids. CDR3 sequence reads: CASSRGLAGATDTQYF. The DNA for the CDR3 is TGTGCCAGCAGCCGCGGACTAGCGGGGGCAACAGATACGCAGTATTTT.

This clonotype was counted a few times. The J gene is TRBJ1-2, the V gene TRBV6-1; D might be TRBD1 (6 bases). Deletions cut 7 bases from V and 3 bases from J, with 15 bases between. Looked up from germline, CDR1 is MNHNS and CDR2 is SASEGT. CDR3 length equals 14 residues. CDR3 coding DNA: TGTGCCAGCACCCCACGGGAGGGGGACTATGGCTACACCTTC. Encoded protein: CASTPREGDYGYTF.

This clonotype came up a few times. J is TRBJ1-4 and V is TRBV5-1; TRBD1 might be the D (6 bases). CDR3 size: 12 residues. Looked up from germline, CDR1 is SGHRS and CDR2 is YFSETQ. V lost 4 bases and J lost 11, with 12 bases in between. The DNA for the CDR3 is TGCGCCAGCAGCGAACAGGGAGAGAAACTGTTTTTT. It codes for CASSEQGEKLFF.

The chain has TRBV30 and TRBJ2-3; D uncertain. Trimming pared 0 bases from V and 4 bases from J, leaving 14 bases between. Looked up from germline, CDR1 is GTSNPN and CDR2 is SVGIG (reference sequence). The CDR3 has 15 residues. CDR3 protein: CAWSVLGQDPDTQYF. CDR3 DNA: TGTGCCTGGAGTGTATTAGGTCAGGACCCAGATACGCAGTATTTT.

The V and J genes are TRBV19 and TRBJ2-1; D is undetermined. Trimming stripped 7 bases from V and 6 bases from J, with 7 bases between. Germline CDR1 and CDR2: LNHDA and SQIVND (reference sequence). There are 11 residues in the CDR3. CDR3 sequence reads: CASTESNEQFF. The CDR3 nucleotides are TGTGCCAGTACGGAGTCCAATGAGCAGTTCTTC.

This clonotype was counted ten times or more. This chain uses TRBV28 with TRBJ2-7, with a tentative D call TRBD2 (7 bases). This CDR3 is built from 14 residues. Germline V gene lookup returns CDR1 MDHEN and CDR2 SYDVKM. The germline V and J ends were trimmed by 2 bases and 3 bases, with 11 bases remaining between them. In nucleotides, the CDR3 is TGTGCCAGCAGTTTAGAGGGGGGGCACTACGAGCAGTACTTC. It is translated as CASSLEGGHYEQYF.

The chain uses TRBV7-9 and TRBJ2-1; D perhaps matches TRBD2 (6 bases). Germline V gene sequence: CDR1 SEHNR, CDR2 FQNEAQ (reference sequence). Trimming left V 1 base short and J 5 bases short, with 9 bases between. This CDR3 has 14 amino acids. The CDR3 region is CASSLGRGHNEQFF. In DNA, the CDR3 is TGTGCCAGCAGCTTAGGGAGGGGCCACAATGAGCAGTTCTTC.

The chain has TRBV6-1 and TRBJ2-3; 7 nucleotides match TRBD1. The CDR3 sequence is 16 residues long. Germline-derived CDR1 and CDR2 are MNHNS and SASEGT. Trimming cost V 5 bases and J 2 bases; bases outside gene matches: 10. The CDR3 nucleotides read TGTGCCAGCAGTTCTTTTACAGGGGCCTTCACAGATACGCAGTATTTT. It codes for CASSSFTGAFTDTQYF.

The chain carries TRBV10-3 and TRBJ1-5; 8 bases map to TRBD1. CDR3 length: 16 residues. J was trimmed by 0 bases and V by 5 bases; bases with no gene match: 6. The germline gives CDR1 ENHRY, CDR2 SYGVKD. CDR3 coding DNA: TGTGCCATCAGTCCCGACAGGGGTTATAGCAATCAGCCCCAGCATTTT. This gives the protein CAISPDRGYSNQPQHF.

This clonotype was recorded only once. This chain joins TRBV5-8 and TRBJ2-4; D perhaps matches TRBD1 (7 bases). This CDR3 has 15 residues. The germline V and J ends were trimmed by 2 bases and 4 bases, with 13 bases remaining between them. The V gene's germline CDR1 is SGHTS and CDR2 YDEGEE. CDR3 protein: CASSFGQGGKNIQYF. For the CDR3, the DNA is TGTGCCAGCAGCTTCGGTCAGGGGGGTAAAAACATTCAGTACTTC.

The V and J genes are TRBV6-1 and TRBJ2-7; 12 bases are shared with TRBD2. This CDR3 region has 13 residues. Germline assignment: CDR1 MNHNS and CDR2 SASEGT. Trimming at V came to 7 bases and at J to 6 bases, leaving 4 bases not matched to a gene. The CDR3 DNA reads TGTGCCAGCAAGACTAGCGGGAGACTCGAGCAGTACTTC. This codes for CASKTSGRLEQYF.

The rearrangement joins TRBV10-3 to TRBJ2-1, with D perhaps given as TRBD1 or TRBD2 (6 bases each). The CDR3 is 15 residues long. V was pared by 4 bases and J by 9 bases, with 19 bases between. From germline, CDR1 is ENHRY and CDR2 SYGVKD. The CDR3 DNA is TGTGCCATCAGTGGGGTCGGAGTCGGGGGCAGTGAGCAGTTCTTC. It encodes CAISGVGVGGSEQFF.

This clonotype was counted many times. This chain connects TRBV18 to TRBJ1-1, with 7 nucleotides matching TRBD1. Germline CDR1 reads KGHSH; CDR2 reads LQKENI. Trimming cost V 2 bases and J 7 bases; bases outside gene matches: 4. The CDR3 is 13 residues long. CDR3 sequence: CASSPRGQLEAFF. DNA of the CDR3: TGTGCCAGCTCACCAAGGGGGCAGCTTGAAGCTTTCTTT. The full variable domain, rest sourced from reference TRBV18 and TRBJ1-1, is NAGVMQNPRHLVRRRGQEARLRCSPMKGHSHVYWYRQLPEEGLKFMVYLQKENIIDESGMPKERFSAEFPKEGPSILRIQQVVRGDSAAYFCASSPRGQLEAFFGQGTRLTVV.